This T cell receptor (beta chain) was captured in a study of shared clonotypes between healthy human individuals. Across several immunoSEQ plates, the genomic DNA of each subset was split evenly. The data were produced by immunoSEQ multiplex PCR, yet TCRdb's version contains in-frame clones alone and is incomplete. The sample holds under 1,100,000 clones, about three quarters seen once. Sequenced input: memory CD4+ T cells sorted from blood. Subset described: CD45RA-negative fraction. The clonotype was recovered from a man between 18 and 29 years old in good health.

This chain's CDR3 is CASSPGAGSSYNSPLHF. Here the CDR3 DNA reads TGTGCCAGCAGCCCGGGCGCGGGGAGCTCCTATAATTCACCCCTCCACTTT. The chain uses TRBV11-2 and TRBJ1-6; D not certain. Trimming took 5 bases from V and 0 from J, leaving 14 bases between them. The CDR3 totals 17 residues. Germline CDR1 reads SGHAT; CDR2 reads FQNNGV.